This entry concerns a single T cell receptor (beta chain). Its target is not known. The data are from a study of identical twins. Notes on the study in general: Carriage of fewer insertions was seen in abundant cord blood beta clonotypes, whereas memory repertoires showed none.

The CDR3 runs 15 residues. CDR1 is KGHSH, CDR2 LQKENI, per germline. The ends were cut back, 1 base at V and 4 bases at J, with 13 bases in the middle. TCRdb redid the calling of the 5' RACE reads with MiXCR, one entry per CDR3 protein. This sample has around 650,000 distinct CDR3 sequences, with just over 7% found just once. These same records also appear under a second study, on yellow fever vaccine responses in identical twins.

The receptor comes from a woman in her late teens or twenties in good health. The chain carries TRBV18 and TRBJ1-1; D remains ambiguous. The sequenced material came from PBMCs. The DNA for the CDR3 is TGTGCCAGCTCACCACGCGAGGGATCAGTCACTGAAGCTTTCTTT. Protein sequence: CASSPREGSVTEAFF.